The 16 T cell receptor beta chains presented below share a single source sample, sequenced in a study of EBV T-cell therapy then PD-1 blockade in nasopharyngeal carcinoma. TCRdb keeps only in-frame clones here, not all; method: immunoSEQ multiplex PCR. The sample lists some 20,000 clones, around 82% occurring once. As to treatment: AdE1-LMPpoly-expanded autologous EBV-specific T-cell therapy followed by anti-PD-1 nivolumab. Antigen specificity for these receptors is unknown. This material consisted of CD8+ T cells from blood, taken at day 61 from a patient whose treatment included autologous EBV-specific T cells and nivolumab. These receptors all stem from a man between 40 and 49 years old with nasopharyngeal carcinoma.

This clone occurred once. The chain joins TRBV7-8 to TRBJ1-3; D ambiguous. The CDR3 extends over 15 amino acids. V dropped 1 base and J dropped 0 bases, with 7 bases sitting between them. Germline assignment: CDR1 SGHVS and CDR2 FQNEAQ. The CDR3 loop reads CASSLGTSSGNTIYF. CDR3 nucleotides: TGTGCCAGCAGCTTAGGAACGAGCTCTGGAAACACCATATATTTT. Filled out from reference TRBV7-8 and TRBJ1-3, the complete variable domain reads GAGVSQSPRYKVAKRGQDVALRCDPISGHVSLFWYQQALGQGPEFLTYFQNEAQLDKSGLPSDRFFAERPEGSVSTLKIQRTQQEDSAVYLCASSLGTSSGNTIYFGEGSWLTVV.

The rearrangement uses TRBV19 and TRBJ2-2; D is unresolved. The CDR3 covers 14 residues. CDR1 is LNHDA, CDR2 SQIVND, per germline (reference sequence). Trimming pared 3 bases from V and 4 bases from J, leaving 9 bases between. The CDR3 spells CASSIFTGTGELFF. The CDR3 DNA reads TGTGCCAGTAGTATCTTTACGGGCACCGGGGAGCTGTTTTTT. Variable domain in full (rest from reference TRBV19 and TRBJ2-2): DGGITQSPKYLFRKEGQNVTLSCEQNLNHDAMYWYRQDPGQGLRLIYYSQIVNDFQKGDIAEGYSVSREKKESFPLTVTSAQKNPTAFYLCASSIFTGTGELFFGEGSRLTVL.

The J gene is TRBJ2-1, the V gene TRBV7-6; possibly TRBD1 for D (6 bases). The germline V and J ends were trimmed by 5 bases and 6 bases, with 17 bases remaining between them. Germline V gives CDR1 SGHVS, CDR2 FNYEAQ. The CDR3 loop spans 15 amino acids. The CDR3 bases are TGTGCCAGCAGCCCGCACCGACAGGCCCCCAATGAGCAGTTCTTC. As protein: CASSPHRQAPNEQFF. Combining the CDR3 with reference TRBV7-6 and TRBJ2-1 gives the whole variable domain GAGVSQSPRYKVTKRGQDVALRCDPISGHVSLYWYRQALGQGPEFLTYFNYEAQQDKSGLPNDRFSAERPEGSISTLTIQRTEQRDSAMYRCASSPHRQAPNEQFFGPGTRLTVL.

In this sample, this clone turned up once. This chain links TRBV3-1 (or the pseudogene TRBV3-2) with TRBJ1-1, with 12 bases aligning to TRBD1. Looked up from germline, CDR1 is LGHDT and CDR2 is YNNKEL (reference sequence). After removal of 5 bases from V and 0 bases from J, the junction contained 7 bases not matched to a gene. This CDR3 comprises 17 residues. CDR3: CASSSRDRGRLNTEAFF. DNA for the CDR3: TGTGCCAGCAGCTCCCGGGACAGGGGGCGCCTGAACACTGAAGCTTTCTTT.

V usage is TRBV28 and J usage is TRBJ1-6, with 7 bases that match TRBD1. Trimming at V came to 4 bases and at J to 5 bases, leaving 2 bases not matched to a gene. CDR3 length: 14 residues. Germline assignment: CDR1 MDHEN and CDR2 SYDVKM. The CDR3 reads CASSWDRDNSPLHF. The CDR3 DNA sequence: TGTGCCAGCAGTTGGGACAGAGATAATTCACCCCTCCACTTT. Full variable domain (rest looked up from reference TRBV28 and TRBJ1-6): DVKVTQSSRYLVKRTGEKVFLECVQDMDHENMFWYRQDPGLGLRLIYFSYDVKMKEKGDIPEGYSVSREKKERFSLILESASTNQTSMYLCASSWDRDNSPLHFGNGTRLTVT.

The rearrangement joins TRBV4-1 to TRBJ1-6; 9 nucleotides match TRBD1. Germline V gives CDR1 MGHRA, CDR2 YSYEKL. V dropped 5 bases and J dropped 5; count of bases not matched to a gene: 7. This CDR3 is built from 16 residues. The CDR3 reads CASSSSGTGHNSPLHF. DNA of the CDR3: TGCGCCAGCAGCAGCTCCGGGACAGGGCATAATTCACCCCTCCACTTT.

V gene TRBV9 combines with J gene TRBJ1-1; tentative D call: TRBD1 (5 bases). The CDR3 length is 14 residues. Per the germline V gene, CDR1 is SGDLS and CDR2 is YYNGEE. The ends were cut back, 0 bases at V and 1 base at J, with 7 bases in the middle. CDR3 loop: CASSVGGENTEAFF. For the CDR3, the DNA is TGTGCCAGCAGCGTAGGAGGGGAGAACACTGAAGCTTTCTTT.

The chain combines TRBV27 with TRBJ2-7, with 8 bases that match TRBD1. Trimming removed 5 bases from V and 6 bases from J; junction bases left unmatched: 9. This CDR3 is 14 amino acids long. Germline V gene data show CDR1 as MNHEY and CDR2 as SMNVEV (reference sequence). Here the CDR3 DNA reads TGTGCCAGCAGTCCCGTGTTGACAGGGGCCGAGCAGTACTTC. It encodes CASSPVLTGAEQYF.

The J gene is TRBJ2-1, the V gene TRBV6-6; 11 bases line up with TRBD2. With V trimmed by 4 bases and J by 7 bases, 6 bases remained unmatched. This CDR3 spans 15 amino acids. Germline V gives CDR1 MNHNY, CDR2 SVGAGI (reference sequence). CDR3 DNA sequence: TGTGCCAGCAGTTTAACTAGCGGGGGCGGAAATGAGCAGTTCTTC. Its translation is CASSLTSGGGNEQFF.

CDR3 amino acids: CASRPRLNTEAFF. The CDR3 coding sequence is TGTGCCAGCAGACCAAGGTTGAACACTGAAGCTTTCTTT. The V and J genes are TRBV6-6 and TRBJ1-1; D not certain. The length of the CDR3 is 13 residues. V was shortened by 6 bases and J by 0 bases, with 8 bases between the two germline ends. CDR1 MNHNY and CDR2 SVGAGI come from the germline V gene (reference sequence).

The rearrangement uses TRBV19 and TRBJ1-2; D might be TRBD1 (6 bases). The CDR3 sequence is 15 residues long. Germline V gives CDR1 LNHDA, CDR2 SQIVND (reference sequence). V lost 2 bases and J lost 7, with 17 bases in between. The CDR3 loop reads CASSISGQRAGGYTF. CDR3 nucleotides: TGTGCCAGTAGTATATCCGGACAGAGAGCTGGTGGCTACACCTTC.

This clone appeared once. Here the CDR3 reads CASSLGGTSSYEQYF. The CDR3 nucleotides read TGTGCCAGCAGTTTAGGAGGGACCTCCTCCTACGAGCAGTACTTC. This sequence joins TRBV27 and TRBJ2-7; a weak D match, TRBD2 (6 bases). V was shortened by 2 bases and J by 0 bases, with 11 bases between the two germline ends. The CDR3 contains 15 residues. CDR1 is MNHEY, CDR2 SMNVEV, per germline (reference sequence).

The chain has TRBV4-1 and TRBJ2-2, with 9 bases fitting TRBD1. The CDR3 sequence is 16 residues long. The J segment lost 7 bases and the V segment lost 3 bases, leaving 9 bases of the junction unmatched. The V gene's germline CDR1 is MGHRA and CDR2 YSYEKL. In DNA form, the CDR3 reads TGCGCCAGCAGCCAGGTGGGACAGGGAGGAGGCGGGGAGCTGTTTTTT. Residues: CASSQVGQGGGGELFF.

The chain joins TRBV5-4 to TRBJ2-1; D ambiguous. Deletions cut 1 base from V and 5 bases from J, with 10 bases between. The CDR3 totals 14 residues. Germline-derived CDR1 and CDR2 are SGHNT and YYREEE (reference sequence). Here the CDR3 reads CASSLSTLNNEQFF. In DNA form, the CDR3 reads TGTGCCAGCAGCTTGTCTACTCTCAACAATGAGCAGTTCTTC.

The chain employs TRBV2 and TRBJ2-2, with D maybe TRBD1 (6 bases). The V gene's germline CDR1 is SNHLY and CDR2 FYNNEI. V lost 4 bases to trimming and J lost 7 bases, with 16 bases between them. The CDR3 sequence is 15 residues long. Here the CDR3 reads CASSGNRVSSGELFF. The CDR3 bases are TGTGCCAGCAGTGGAAACAGGGTTTCGAGCGGGGAGCTGTTTTTT.

This clone has only one observation. The chain couples TRBV5-6 to TRBJ1-2; D might be TRBD1 (6 bases). V was cut by 0 bases and J by 1 base, with 7 bases left in between. Germline CDR1 and CDR2: SGHDT and YYEEEE. The CDR3 consists of 14 residues. CDR3 DNA sequence: TGTGCCAGCAGCTTGGGCAGGGGTAACTATGGCTACACCTTC. Translated, it gives CASSLGRGNYGYTF.